Each of the 7 T cell receptor beta chains below was sequenced from the same sample in a study of shared clonotypes between healthy human individuals. Sequencing was performed with immunoSEQ multiplex PCR; in TCRdb, only in-frame clones are kept and a portion is missing. The sample consists of some 680,000 clones, approximately 73% of them appearing once. Sample: memory CD4+ T cells sorted from blood. Subset indicated: CD45RA-negative fraction. The receptors were sampled from a woman aged 25-40 years in good health.

This chain connects TRBV7-9 to TRBJ2-2, with TRBD2 as a possible D gene (5 bases). Between the trimmed V and J ends, which lost 5 bases and 1 base, there was a span of 8 bases. The CDR3 extends over 14 amino acids. From germline, CDR1 is SEHNR and CDR2 FQNEAQ (reference sequence). As DNA, the CDR3 is TGTGCCAGCAGCCCACTAGGGAACACCGGGGAGCTGTTTTTT. Translation gives CASSPLGNTGELFF. The variable domain in full, with the rest retrieved from reference TRBV7-9 and TRBJ2-2, is DTGVSQNPRHKITKRGQNVTFRCDPISEHNRLYWYRQTLGQGPEFLTYFQNEAQLEKSRLLSDRFSAERPKGSFSTLEIQRTEQGDSAMYLCASSPLGNTGELFFGEGSRLTVL.

The chain uses TRBV18 and TRBJ2-6; D unresolved. Germline V gene sequence: CDR1 KGHSH, CDR2 LQKENI. The CDR3 consists of 14 residues. The V end was cut by 4 bases, the J end by 1 base, with 5 bases between. CDR3 residues: CASSQESGANVLTF. The CDR3 coding sequence is TGTGCCAGCTCACAGGAATCTGGGGCCAACGTCCTGACTTTC. Based on the CDR3 plus reference TRBV18 and TRBJ2-6, the full variable domain is NAGVMQNPRHLVRRRGQEARLRCSPMKGHSHVYWYRQLPEEGLKFMVYLQKENIIDESGMPKERFSAEFPKEGPSILRIQQVVRGDSAAYFCASSQESGANVLTFGAGSRLTVL.

On this clone itself: At one boundary the junction diverges from the germline segment, which might be a read error. This chain connects TRBV29-1 to TRBJ1-5; D is unresolved. Per germline, CDR1 SQVTM and CDR2 ANQGSEA. The CDR3 runs to 13 residues. The CDR3: CSVQDMGNQPQHF. The CDR3 DNA reads as TGCAGCGTTCAAGACATGGGGAATCAGCCCCAGCATTTT.

This chain uses TRBV6-1 with TRBJ2-2; unclear D gene. V shed 11 bases and J shed 1 base, with 5 bases lying between them. Per the germline V gene, CDR1 is MNHNS and CDR2 is SASEGT. The CDR3 contains 11 residues. The CDR3 loop is CAGQNTGELFF. In nucleotides, the CDR3 is TGTGCCGGGCAGAACACCGGGGAGCTGTTTTTT.

This clone occurred a few times. The rearrangement uses TRBV7-3 and TRBJ2-1; 7 nucleotides align to TRBD2. CDR3 size: 18 residues. J gave up 6 bases and V 0 bases, and 14 bases lay outside the gene matches. Germline assignment: CDR1 SGHTA and CDR2 FQGTGA. CDR3 sequence: CASSLTGPRGRASNEQFF. The CDR3 DNA reads TGTGCCAGCAGCTTAACAGGTCCGCGTGGGAGGGCCAGCAATGAGCAGTTCTTC.

As concerns this clone: Other DNA sequences of this sample code for an identical CDR3. This rearrangement joins TRBV5-1 to TRBJ1-1; no reliable D call. The germline V gene encodes CDR1 SGHRS and CDR2 YFSETQ. CDR3 length: 13 residues. The germline V and J ends were trimmed by 0 bases and 2 bases, with 5 bases remaining between them. The CDR3 protein is CASSLDANTEAFF. The CDR3 nucleotides are TGCGCCAGCAGCTTGGATGCTAACACTGAAGCTTTCTTT. Full variable domain (remainder filled in from reference TRBV5-1 and TRBJ1-1): KAGVTQTPRYLIKTRGQQVTLSCSPISGHRSVSWYQQTPGQGLQFLFEYFSETQRNKGNFPGRFSGRQFSNSRSEMNVSTLELGDSALYLCASSLDANTEAFFGQGTRLTVV.

The gene calls are TRBV2 and TRBJ2-7; a weak D match, TRBD1 (6 bases). This CDR3 comprises 14 residues. Deletions cut 5 bases from V and 5 bases from J, with 16 bases between. CDR1 is SNHLY, CDR2 FYNNEI, per germline. The CDR3 here is CASSSRTDRHEQYF. The CDR3 region has the DNA TGTGCCAGCAGTTCCCGGACAGATAGACACGAGCAGTACTTC.